This TCR beta chain is from a study of T cells in localized non-small cell lung cancer. Overall study findings and caveats: One tumor region alone was sequenced, and heterogeneity therefore remains possible. Adjacent lung had a median roughly 60 of the 100 largest tumor clones. Greater T cell density in blood accompanied longer overall survival. Highest T cell clonality was seen in uninvolved adjacent lung, surpassing that measured in tumor.

Profiling relied on immunoSEQ multiplex PCR, and the TCRdb table lists in-frame clones only, not all of them. The data contain about 35,000 clones, more than 85% of them singletons. Regarding this clone: Its antigen is as yet unknown.

Trimming pared 5 bases from V and 2 bases from J, leaving 13 bases between. In germline, CDR1 is MDHEN, CDR2 SYDVKM. The CDR3 totals 15 residues. The sequencing used peripheral blood mononuclear cells, collected before any cancer treatment. This chain links TRBV28 with TRBJ1-5; tentative D call: TRBD1 (5 bases). This sequence was found in an older female donor with stage II lung adenocarcinoma. The CDR3 nucleotides are TGTGCCAGCAGTGGGGCGGGGTCGGGCAATCAGCCCCAGCATTTT. Residues: CASSGAGSGNQPQHF.